This record concerns one TCR beta chain sequence. In the original workflow: Cell counts per sample came from amplifying reference gene primers. Profiled with immunoSEQ multiplex PCR; TCRdb holds only in-frame clones, not every one. That table supplies the V and J calls and clone size; D and trimming were determined from the DNA. The data contain 65,000 to 75,000 clones, roughly nine tenths of them singletons. The sample originates from a study of blood T cell repertoires in COVID-19. Study overall: The study drew acute and convalescent COVID-19 samples from the United States, Italy and Spain.

V lost 3 bases, J lost 6 bases, and 12 bases lay in between. Germline V lookup: CDR1 SGHNT, CDR2 YYREEE (reference sequence). The CDR3 is 13 residues long. Material for sequencing was peripheral blood. This sequence was found in a man aged 45-65 years with active COVID-19. The chain couples TRBV5-4 to TRBJ1-2; possible D gene TRBD1, 5 bases. As DNA, the CDR3 is TGTGCCAGCAGCTCTACGCAGGGAAATGGCTACACCTTC. Translated: CASSSTQGNGYTF. The entire variable domain, with the rest obtained from reference TRBV5-4 and TRBJ1-2, is as follows: ETGVTQSPTHLIKTRGQQVTLRCSSQSGHNTVSWYQQALGQGPQFIFQYYREEENGRGNFPPRFSGLQFPNYSSELNVNALELDDSALYLCASSSTQGNGYTFGSGTRLTVV.